This paragraph reports one T cell receptor beta chain. The sample originates from a study of OX40 agonist ivuxolimab in advanced cancers. Only in-frame clones appear in the TCRdb table, and some are missing; sequencing was by immunoSEQ multiplex PCR. This repertoire shows about 88,000 clones, more than 75% found once; its top ten account for under 2%. The CDR3 covers 15 residues. V lost 1 base and J lost 5; bases outside the gene matches: 2. The germline CDR1 and CDR2 sequences are KGHSH and LQKENI. This sequence joins TRBV18 and TRBJ1-4; 9 nucleotides align to TRBD1. The clonotype originates from an adult with an advanced solid tumor such as melanoma, head and neck, liver or kidney cancer. Sequencing was performed on CD4+ or CD8+ T cells sorted from blood, taken in a trial of the OX40 agonist ivuxolimab. CDR3 sequence reads: CASSPRTGENEKLFF. The CDR3 region has the DNA TGTGCCAGCTCACCACGGACAGGGGAGAATGAAAAACTGTTTTTT.